This T cell receptor beta chain was recorded in a study of blood T cells in healthy people across ages. Broader study findings: Roughly linear age-related decline in beta diversity appeared, significant by age around 36. A strong correlation between TCR beta diversity and naive T cell percentage was seen.

CDR1 and CDR2 from the germline V gene are LNHDA and SQIVND (reference sequence). The CDR3 spans 13 residues. V dropped 4 bases and J dropped 7 bases, with 13 bases sitting between them. Worth noting for this clonotype: Its cognate antigen is unknown.

Alongside a J-beta primer mix, a sample-barcoded 5' primer served in a second PCR lasting roughly 6 to 11 cycles. Each CDR3 protein gets one entry after TCRdb re-called the 5' RACE reads with MiXCR. The table has 1.8 million or so distinct CDR3 sequences, about 39% seen once; the top ten hold roughly 23%. The sample taken for sequencing was blood. The clonotype was recovered from a human donor in good health. The rearrangement joins TRBV19 to TRBJ1-2; no definite D call. The CDR3 loop is CASSTQVTGGYTF. DNA for the CDR3: TGTGCCAGTAGTACCCAGGTTACCGGTGGCTACACCTTC.